This T cell receptor (beta chain) appears in the sequencing data of a study of CD8+CD57+ T cells in acquired aplastic anemia. Study-wide background: Healthy CD8+ samples averaged about 11.0 million reads. Study findings and constraints: Shared by patients and controls, 25 to 35 CD8+ CDR3s were abundant in patients.

This clonotype was counted ten times or more. What it binds is unknown. Genomic DNA, serving as template, underwent TCR beta VDJ and CDR3 profiling. TCRdb used MiXCR to reprocess the reads, holding one entry per CDR3 protein. The table lists approximately 380,000 distinct CDR3 sequences, 60% to 80% of them singletons. Per germline, CDR1 DFQATT and CDR2 SNEGSKA (reference sequence). The CDR3 has 15 amino acids. V dropped 3 bases and J dropped 4 bases, with 18 bases sitting between them. The V and J genes are TRBV20-1 and TRBJ1-1; D is ambiguous. This sequence originates from a human donor in good health, serving as a control. Sequencing was done on a sample of sorted CD4+, CD8+, or CD8+CD57+ T cells (not recorded which) from PBMCs. CDR3 sequence (DNA): TGCAGTGCTAGGTTACAATCGATTGTATCCACTGAAGCTTTCTTT. This sequence encodes CSARLQSIVSTEAFF.